The clone carrying this TCR beta chain was detected only once. Its antigen is unidentified. The sample comes from a study of T cell repertoires in cytomegalovirus infection. At the level of the study: TCR beta signatures that were public indicated CMV infection and matching HLA type. Study results and limitations: Cumulative public TCR beta family frequency identified carriers of CMV plus the relevant HLA.

TCRdb itself ran the reads through MiXCR, one entry per CDR3 protein. The sample carries some 390,000 distinct CDR3 sequences, 15% to 20% recorded once. The CDR3 contains 14 residues. From germline, CDR1 is LNHDA and CDR2 SQIVND (reference sequence). The V and J ends lost 7 bases and 3 bases, in that order; junction bases with no gene match: 4. This clonotype originated in a human donor in good health (CMV status not recorded). Some clones in this sample may be carry-over from other donors' samples. The chain uses TRBV19 and TRBJ2-3, with 10 bases that match TRBD2. Material: PBMCs. The CDR3 coding sequence is TGTGCCAGTAAGAAGCGGGGGGGAACAGATACGCAGTATTTT. Its protein is CASKKRGGTDTQYF.